Presented here are 12 T cell receptor beta chains from one specimen sequenced in a study of blood T cell repertoires in COVID-19. Only in-frame clones appear in the TCRdb table, and some are missing; sequencing was by immunoSEQ multiplex PCR. The sample has under 30,000 clones, under 95% seen once; the top ten hold roughly 2.3%. The sequencing sample was made of peripheral blood. These receptor sequences come from a man in his fifties with active COVID-19.

The gene calls are TRBV9 and TRBJ2-5; TRBD1 agrees at 10 bases. Germline lookup yields CDR1 SGDLS and CDR2 YYNGEE. Trimming took 4 bases from V and 4 from J; bases not matched to a gene: 7. The CDR3 is 15 amino acids. The CDR3 DNA follows: TGTGCCAGCAGCTCACGGACAGGGGGATCAGAGACCCAGTACTTC. Protein: CASSSRTGGSETQYF.

J is TRBJ2-1 and V is TRBV5-3; D possibly corresponds to TRBD2 (5 bases). TRBV5-3 is an ORF for which the function is uncertain. Trimming pared 4 bases from V and 2 bases from J, leaving 22 bases between. The CDR3 length is 18 residues. The CDR3 is CARSSGLGREVTYNEQFF. The DNA of the CDR3 is TGTGCCAGAAGCAGCGGTTTGGGTAGAGAGGTGACCTACAATGAGCAGTTCTTC.

This chain joins TRBV5-1 and TRBJ1-1; 7 nucleotides agree with TRBD1. The J segment lost 0 bases and the V segment lost 0 bases, leaving 2 bases of the junction unmatched. The germline V gene encodes CDR1 SGHRS and CDR2 YFSETQ. This CDR3 has 15 residues. For the CDR3, the DNA is TGCGCCAGCAGCTTGGAGGGGGCGCTGAACACTGAAGCTTTCTTT. It codes for CASSLEGALNTEAFF. The full variable domain, with the rest looked up from reference TRBV5-1 and TRBJ1-1, is KAGVTQTPRYLIKTRGQQVTLSCSPISGHRSVSWYQQTPGQGLQFLFEYFSETQRNKGNFPGRFSGRQFSNSRSEMNVSTLELGDSALYLCASSLEGALNTEAFFGQGTRLTVV.

This chain connects TRBV28 to TRBJ2-7, with 7 bases identical to TRBD1. Germline CDR1 is MDHEN and CDR2 is SYDVKM. After removal of 5 bases from V and 2 bases from J, the junction contained 9 bases not matched to a gene. The CDR3 is 15 residues long. The CDR3 is CASSPGTVIPYEQYF. As DNA, the CDR3 is TGTGCCAGCAGTCCCGGGACAGTGATTCCCTACGAGCAGTACTTC.

J is TRBJ2-7 and V is TRBV25-1; 12 positions match TRBD2. Trimming removed 4 bases from V and 1 base from J; junction bases left unmatched: 2. CDR1 MGHDK and CDR2 SYGVNS come from the germline V gene. The CDR3 contains 15 residues. DNA for the CDR3: TGTGCCAGCAGTGGGACTAGCGGGAATTCCTACGAGCAGTACTTC. It specifies CASSGTSGNSYEQYF.

This clone was recorded once. The J gene is TRBJ1-2, the V gene TRBV12-3 or TRBV12-4, with TRBD1 identical over 8 bases. V shed 3 bases and J 6 bases; nucleotides not matched to a gene: 3. The CDR3 consists of 13 residues. Here the CDR3 DNA reads TGTGCCAGCAGTTTGGACAGGGAGAATGGCTACACCTTC. Its translation is CASSLDRENGYTF.

The rearrangement uses TRBV7-9 and TRBJ1-4, with 9 bases lining up with TRBD1. The CDR3 covers 15 residues. Germline CDR1 reads SEHNR; CDR2 reads FQNEAQ (reference sequence). Unmatched junction bases numbered 9, after V lost 5 bases and J lost 8 bases. The CDR3 reads CASSTGQGSEEKLFF. The CDR3 nucleotides read TGTGCCAGCAGCACCGGACAGGGGTCGGAGGAAAAACTGTTTTTT.

The rearrangement uses TRBV3-1 (or the pseudogene TRBV3-2) and TRBJ2-5; TRBD2 matches 12 bases. CDR1 is LGHDT, CDR2 YNNKEL, per germline (reference sequence). The V gene end was trimmed by 0 bases and the J gene end by 1 base; junction bases not matched to a gene: 0. This CDR3 region has 16 residues. CDR3: CASSQETSGGQETQYF. CDR3 sequence (DNA): TGTGCCAGCAGCCAAGAGACTAGCGGGGGCCAAGAGACCCAGTACTTC.

The chain uses TRBV18 and TRBJ2-7; 10 nucleotides line up with TRBD1. This CDR3 contains 15 residues. CDR1 is KGHSH, CDR2 LQKENI, per germline. The J segment lost 0 bases and the V segment lost 3 bases, leaving 2 bases of the junction unmatched. CDR3 loop: CASSPGTGVSYEQYF. The CDR3 nucleotides read TGTGCCAGCTCACCGGGGACAGGGGTCTCCTACGAGCAGTACTTC.

This rearrangement joins TRBV5-1 to TRBJ2-5; 8 nucleotides match TRBD1. J gave up 4 bases and V 4 bases, and 12 bases lay outside the gene matches. Germline V lookup: CDR1 SGHRS, CDR2 YFSETQ. This CDR3 comprises 16 residues. Written as DNA, the CDR3 is TGCGCCAGCAGCCTCGGAGACAGGGGACGGGGAGAGACCCAGTACTTC. This sequence encodes CASSLGDRGRGETQYF.

The chain couples TRBV29-1 to TRBJ1-2; TRBD1 matches 10 bases. V lost 7 bases to trimming and J lost 8 bases; unmatched junction nucleotides: 7. CDR1 is SQVTM, CDR2 ANQGSEA, per germline. CDR3 length equals 12 residues. The CDR3 nucleotides are TGCAGCGCCGGGACAGGGGAACGAGGCTACACCTTC. This translates into CSAGTGERGYTF.

V gene TRBV30 combines with J gene TRBJ2-3; 10 bases agree with TRBD1. J lost 3 bases, V lost 2 bases, and 5 bases had no gene match. The V gene's germline CDR1 is GTSNPN and CDR2 SVGIG (reference sequence). The CDR3 has 15 amino acids. CDR3 sequence reads: CAWSLTGGETDTQYF. The CDR3 DNA follows: TGTGCCTGGAGTCTGACAGGGGGCGAAACAGATACGCAGTATTTT.